This entry lists 25 T cell receptor beta chains sequenced from one sample in a study of blood T cell repertoires in COVID-19. Method: immunoSEQ multiplex PCR; TCRdb's copy keeps in-frame clones and lacks some. The table has roughly 220,000 clones, about 86% seen once. The sample consisted of peripheral blood. The receptors shown here come from a woman aged 30 to 39 who had recovered from COVID-19.

CDR3 region: CASSLGRWGGNEQFF. The CDR3 DNA follows: TGTGCCAGCAGCCTTGGACGTTGGGGGGGCAATGAGCAGTTCTTC. This sequence joins TRBV9 and TRBJ2-1, with TRBD2 identical over 7 bases. Germline-derived CDR1 and CDR2 are SGDLS and YYNGEE. The length of the CDR3 is 15 residues. Trimming at V came to 4 bases and at J to 6 bases, leaving 10 bases not matched to a gene.

The gene calls are TRBV25-1 and TRBJ2-1; 7 positions agree with TRBD2. Germline trimming cut 2 bases from V and 0 bases from J; bases unmatched to any gene: 7. Germline loops: CDR1 MGHDK, CDR2 SYGVNS. The CDR3 is 17 residues long. Written as DNA, the CDR3 is TGTGCCAGCAGTGAAGTCGGACTAGAAGTCTCCTACAATGAGCAGTTCTTC. Translating it yields CASSEVGLEVSYNEQFF.

This clone has only a few counts. The V call is TRBV15, the J call TRBJ1-5; tentative D call: TRBD1 (5 bases). Trimming removed 6 bases at V and 9 bases at J, with 15 bases between. From germline, CDR1 is LNHNV and CDR2 YYDKDF (reference sequence). The CDR3 consists of 13 residues. CDR3 coding DNA: TGTGCCACCAGGGGGCCGGCATCGGGGCCCCAGCATTTT. Translating it yields CATRGPASGPQHF. Supplemented by reference TRBV15 and TRBJ1-5, the full variable domain reads DAMVIQNPRYQVTQFGKPVTLSCSQTLNHNVMYWYQQKSSQAPKLLFHYYDKDFNNEADTPDNFQSRRPNTSFCFLDIRSPGLGDTAMYLCATRGPASGPQHFGDGTRLSIL.

The chain employs TRBV30 and TRBJ2-1, with D possibly matching TRBD2 (6 bases). With 3 bases removed from V and 6 bases from J, the gap between germline ends came to 12 bases. The germline CDR1 and CDR2 sequences are GTSNPN and SVGIG (reference sequence). This CDR3 is built from 13 residues. The CDR3 DNA follows: TGTGCCTGGAGGGACTACCACGGCAATGAGCAGTTCTTC. This encodes CAWRDYHGNEQFF.

V gene TRBV2 combines with J gene TRBJ2-7; TRBD2 aligns across 10 bases. Germline V gives CDR1 SNHLY, CDR2 FYNNEI. The CDR3 extends over 14 amino acids. The V and J ends lost 7 bases and 4 bases, in that order; junction bases with no gene match: 7. The CDR3 nucleotides read TGTGCCAGCAACTGGGCTAGCGGGAGTTACGAGCAGTACTTC. Translation: CASNWASGSYEQYF. Using reference TRBV2 and TRBJ2-7 for the parts outside the CDR3, the full variable domain is EPEVTQTPSHQVTQMGQEVILRCVPISNHLYFYWYRQILGQKVEFLVSFYNNEISEKSEIFDDQFSVERPDGSNFTLKIRSTKLEDSAMYFCASNWASGSYEQYFGPGTRLTVT.

The chain couples TRBV11-2 to TRBJ2-7; 9 bases match TRBD1. The germline V gene has CDR1 SGHAT and CDR2 FQNNGV. V was clipped by 3 bases and J by 2 bases; unmatched bases: 2. The CDR3 sequence is 14 residues long. DNA of the CDR3: TGTGCCAGCAGCTTTGGACAGGGGACCTACGAGCAGTACTTC. It codes for CASSFGQGTYEQYF.

This rearrangement joins TRBV7-3 to TRBJ1-1; the D gene is possibly TRBD1 (5 bases). Germline CDR1 SGHTA, CDR2 FQGTGA. V lost 5 bases to trimming and J lost 5 bases, with 12 bases between them. This CDR3 region has 13 residues. CDR3: CASSPVEGTEAFF. CDR3 nucleotide sequence: TGTGCCAGCAGCCCCGTGGAGGGGACTGAAGCTTTCTTT.

The chain combines TRBV9 with TRBJ2-5; D might be TRBD2 (6 bases). V was pared by 5 bases and J by 8 bases, with 19 bases between. This CDR3 is built from 14 residues. The V gene's germline CDR1 is SGDLS and CDR2 YYNGEE. CDR3 in DNA: TGTGCCAGCAGTGGGGACGCGCACGGGAGAACCCAGTACTTC. Residues: CASSGDAHGRTQYF.

V is TRBV7-3 and J is TRBJ2-7; possible D gene TRBD1, 6 bases. V dropped 0 bases and J dropped 6 bases, with 9 bases sitting between them. Germline V gene data show CDR1 as SGHTA and CDR2 as FQGTGA. There are 13 residues in the CDR3. The CDR3 DNA is TGTGCCAGCAGCTTAACGCAAGGGGGCGAGCAGTACTTC. Its translation is CASSLTQGGEQYF.

This clone was counted between two and nine times. This chain joins TRBV15 and TRBJ1-1; D remains ambiguous. The V end was cut by 2 bases, the J end by 2 bases, with 6 bases between. The CDR3 sequence is 13 residues long. In germline, CDR1 is LNHNV, CDR2 YYDKDF (reference sequence). The CDR3 here is CATSRQVNTEAFF. In DNA form, the CDR3 reads TGTGCCACCAGCAGACAGGTTAACACTGAAGCTTTCTTT.

This clone was observed a few times. The chain combines TRBV5-1 with TRBJ2-1, with 8 bases aligning to TRBD2. Germline assignment: CDR1 SGHRS and CDR2 YFSETQ. CDR3 length: 18 amino acids. Trimming at V came to 2 bases and at J to 8 bases, leaving 18 bases not matched to a gene. CDR3 sequence reads: CASSFDSGPAGVIDEQFF. In DNA, the CDR3 is TGCGCCAGCAGCTTTGATTCTGGGCCAGCGGGAGTCATCGATGAGCAGTTCTTC.

The chain links TRBV29-1 to TRBJ2-1; D gene uncertain. There are 12 residues in the CDR3. The V end was cut by 3 bases, the J end by 6 bases, with 9 bases between. In germline, CDR1 is SQVTM, CDR2 ANQGSEA. The CDR3 DNA reads TGCAGCGTTGACCAGTATGGCAATGAGCAGTTCTTC. As protein: CSVDQYGNEQFF.

In this sample, this clone turned up a few times. This CDR3 reads CAWRQSYNSPLHF. CDR3 sequence (DNA): TGTGCCTGGAGACAGAGTTATAATTCACCCCTCCACTTT. The chain uses TRBV30 and TRBJ1-6; D gene uncertain. Germline assignment: CDR1 GTSNPN and CDR2 SVGIG (reference sequence). The CDR3 totals 13 residues. The V end lost 3 bases, the J end lost 4 bases, and 7 bases lay between the germline ends.

The chain combines TRBV21-1 with TRBJ2-5; TRBD1 was called by the table and not checked on the DNA. TRBV21-1 is classified as a pseudogene. The CDR3 is 13 amino acids. CDR3 DNA sequence: TGTGCCAGCAGCACAGGGGTCCCCCCCACCCAGTACTTC. Amino acid sequence: CASSTGVPPTQYF.

The gene calls are TRBV29-1 and TRBJ1-2, with a possible D match to TRBD1 (6 bases). Germline V CDR1 and CDR2: SQVTM, ANQGSEA. Trimming removed 5 bases at V and 4 bases at J, with 17 bases between. The CDR3 contains 14 residues. The CDR3 DNA is TGCAGCGTTTTCGGGGCGGGGGGCGGCTATGGCTACACCTTC. Translating it yields CSVFGAGGGYGYTF.

This clone showed up many times. The V gene is TRBV7-2, the J gene TRBJ2-7, with 7 nucleotides matching TRBD2. The CDR3 is 14 residues long. The V segment lost 7 bases and the J segment 3 bases; nucleotides outside the gene matches: 9. Germline V gene lookup returns CDR1 SGHTA and CDR2 FQGNSA. The chain's CDR3 is CASTPGGGGYEQYF. The CDR3, as DNA: TGTGCCAGCACACCAGGCGGGGGAGGCTACGAGCAGTACTTC.

This clone occurred a few times. The V gene is TRBV3-1 (or the pseudogene TRBV3-2), the J gene TRBJ2-3; 7 nucleotides match TRBD2. CDR1 is LGHDT and CDR2 is YNNKEL in the germline V gene (reference sequence). V lost 4 bases and J lost 5; bases outside the gene matches: 6. CDR3 length: 14 amino acids. The CDR3 sequence: CASSPWTSQDTQYF. The CDR3 DNA sequence: TGTGCCAGCAGCCCTTGGACTAGTCAAGATACGCAGTATTTT.

The chain employs TRBV24-1 and TRBJ1-2; TRBD1 matches 8 bases. The CDR3 consists of 14 residues. V lost 6 bases, J lost 2 bases, and 4 bases stayed unmatched. Germline CDR1 is KGHDR and CDR2 is SFDVKD. The CDR3 here is CATSLTGENYGYTF. The CDR3 nucleotides are TGTGCCACCAGTCTGACAGGGGAGAACTATGGCTACACCTTC.

This clone has just a few counts. The J gene is TRBJ2-5, the V gene TRBV6-1; TRBD2 agrees at 10 bases. V dropped 1 base and J dropped 5; count of bases not matched to a gene: 4. The CDR3 consists of 15 residues. Per the germline V gene, CDR1 is MNHNS and CDR2 is SASEGT. The CDR3 loop is CASSEVAGGGETQYF. The CDR3 bases are TGTGCCAGCAGTGAAGTAGCGGGAGGTGGGGAGACCCAGTACTTC.

The J gene is TRBJ2-3, the V gene TRBV9; 8 bases fit TRBD1. With 6 bases clipped from V and 1 base from J, the junction kept 7 bases outside the gene matches. This CDR3 has 15 residues. Germline CDR1 SGDLS, CDR2 YYNGEE. CDR3 in DNA: TGTGCCAGCAAGGCAGGGGGCGATGGCACAGATACGCAGTATTTT. This codes for CASKAGGDGTDTQYF.

The rearrangement uses TRBV28 and TRBJ2-7; tentatively, D is TRBD1 (6 bases). The CDR3 has 14 residues. Germline-derived CDR1 and CDR2 are MDHEN and SYDVKM. Trimming took 5 bases from V and 4 from J, leaving 15 bases between them. The DNA of the CDR3 is TGTGCCAGCAGTACTTACAGGGACCGTTACGAGCAGTACTTC. The encoded protein is CASSTYRDRYEQYF.

The J gene is TRBJ2-2, the V gene TRBV19, with 8 nucleotides matching TRBD1. Germline loops: CDR1 LNHDA, CDR2 SQIVND (reference sequence). CDR3 length: 14 residues. V lost 7 bases to trimming and J lost 2 bases; unmatched junction nucleotides: 3. The CDR3 bases are TGTGCCAGTAAGGACAGGGCAAACACCGGGGAGCTGTTTTTT. It specifies CASKDRANTGELFF. The entire variable domain, with the rest obtained from reference TRBV19 and TRBJ2-2, is as follows: DGGITQSPKYLFRKEGQNVTLSCEQNLNHDAMYWYRQDPGQGLRLIYYSQIVNDFQKGDIAEGYSVSREKKESFPLTVTSAQKNPTAFYLCASKDRANTGELFFGEGSRLTVL.

This clone turned up a few times. V usage is TRBV4-1 and J usage is TRBJ2-3; 8 bases line up with TRBD1. Trimming at V came to 6 bases and at J to 4 bases, leaving 15 bases not matched to a gene. Germline CDR1 is MGHRA and CDR2 is YSYEKL. This CDR3 region has 17 residues. CDR3 in amino acids: CASSPFPTGALADTQYF. The CDR3, as DNA: TGCGCCAGCAGTCCTTTCCCGACAGGGGCACTAGCAGATACGCAGTATTTT.

V usage is TRBV9 and J usage is TRBJ2-1, with a weak D call TRBD2 (7 bases). CDR1 and CDR2 (germline): SGDLS, YYNGEE. This CDR3 is 16 amino acids long. The germline V and J ends were trimmed by 1 base and 0 bases, with 11 bases remaining between them. The CDR3 is CASSVRGGASYNEQFF. The CDR3, as DNA: TGTGCCAGCAGCGTAAGGGGGGGCGCCTCCTACAATGAGCAGTTCTTC.

This clone was seen once. This chain uses TRBV9 with TRBJ2-1; 10 bases agree with TRBD2. J was trimmed by 4 bases and V by 3 bases; bases with no gene match: 10. The CDR3 contains 17 residues. Germline V gives CDR1 SGDLS, CDR2 YYNGEE. CDR3 sequence reads: CASSDGQGLASYNEQFF. The CDR3 nucleotides are TGTGCCAGCAGCGACGGACAGGGACTAGCGAGTTACAATGAGCAGTTCTTC.